This entry is about one T cell receptor beta chain. The sample is drawn from a study of blood T cell repertoires in COVID-19. As for the study in general: Acute and convalescent COVID-19 samples came from the United States, Italy and Spain.

Measured with immunoSEQ multiplex PCR; TCRdb has only the in-frame clones, and not every one. The sample includes 85,000 to 130,000 clones, about 89% of them seen just once. The CDR3 is 15 amino acids. The V end was cut by 4 bases, the J end by 1 base, with 12 bases between. Sequenced: peripheral blood. This TCR derives from a human donor in a cohort sampled during active COVID-19. V gene TRBV23-1 combines with J gene TRBJ2-3, with D hard to call. TRBV23-1 is reported as an ORF; its role is uncertain. The CDR3 nucleotides read TGCGCCAGCAGTCTTTCGAGGATGGGCACAGATACGCAGTATTTT. This encodes CASSLSRMGTDTQYF.